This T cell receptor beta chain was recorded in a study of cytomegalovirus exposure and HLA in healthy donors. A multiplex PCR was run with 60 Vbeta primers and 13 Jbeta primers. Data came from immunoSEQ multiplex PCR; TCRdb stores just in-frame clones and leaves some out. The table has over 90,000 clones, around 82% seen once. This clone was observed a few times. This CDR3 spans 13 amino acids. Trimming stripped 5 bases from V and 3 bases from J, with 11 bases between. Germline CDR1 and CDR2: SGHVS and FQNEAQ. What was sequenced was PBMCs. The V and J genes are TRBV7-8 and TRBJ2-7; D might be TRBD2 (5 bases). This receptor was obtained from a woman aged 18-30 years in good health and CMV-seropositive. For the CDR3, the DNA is TGTGCCAGCAGCCCTGACGGGAACTACGAGCAGTACTTC. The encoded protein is CASSPDGNYEQYF.